Below, 5 T cell receptor beta chains from the same sample are listed, as sequenced in a study of monozygotic twins with inflammatory bowel disease. TCRdb re-called the 5' RACE reads; one entry per CDR3 protein, DNA not given. This repertoire includes about 380,000 distinct CDR3 sequences. Sequenced sample: blood. Receptors originate from a human donor with ulcerative colitis or Crohn's disease, or a healthy co-twin of an affected twin (not recorded which).

The chain carries TRBV6-2 or TRBV6-3 and TRBJ2-2. Germline values: CDR1 MNHEY, CDR2 SVGEGT. This CDR3 comprises 18 residues. CDR3 protein: CASSYSRFWVANTGELFF.

The genes are TRBV20-1 and TRBJ2-5; TCRdb calls TRBD1, which cannot be checked without DNA. The CDR3 sequence is 12 residues long. Germline-derived CDR1 and CDR2 are DFQATT and SNEGSKA (reference sequence). CDR3 sequence: CSAGTDQETQYF.

The CDR3 here is CASSSRDTHSYEQYF. This chain connects TRBV5-1 to TRBJ2-7; without DNA, the TCRdb call of TRBD1 cannot be checked. The CDR3 length is 15 residues. CDR1 SGHRS and CDR2 YFSETQ come from the germline V gene.

This rearrangement joins TRBV14 to TRBJ2-5. Germline CDR1 is SGHDN and CDR2 is FVKESK. CDR3 length equals 14 residues. The chain's CDR3 is CASSPSAYSETQYF.

The rearrangement links TRBV6-2 or TRBV6-3 to TRBJ2-3; TCRdb's assignment of TRBD2 cannot be checked, as there is no DNA. CDR1 is MNHEY, CDR2 SVGEGT, per germline. The CDR3 is made up of 14 amino acids. CDR3 region: CASRTLAPTDTQYF.